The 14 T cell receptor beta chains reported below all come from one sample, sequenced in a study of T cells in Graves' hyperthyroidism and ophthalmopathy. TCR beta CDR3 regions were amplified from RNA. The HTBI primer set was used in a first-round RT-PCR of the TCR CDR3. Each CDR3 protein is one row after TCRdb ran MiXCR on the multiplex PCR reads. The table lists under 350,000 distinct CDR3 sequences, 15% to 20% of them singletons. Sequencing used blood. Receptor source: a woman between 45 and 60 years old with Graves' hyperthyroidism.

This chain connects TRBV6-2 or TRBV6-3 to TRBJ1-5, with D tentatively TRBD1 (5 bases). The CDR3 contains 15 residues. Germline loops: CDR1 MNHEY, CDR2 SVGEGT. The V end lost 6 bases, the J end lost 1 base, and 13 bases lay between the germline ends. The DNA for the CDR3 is TGTGCCAGCAGACGGAGTCAGGGAAGCAATCAGCCCCAGCATTTT. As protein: CASRRSQGSNQPQHF.

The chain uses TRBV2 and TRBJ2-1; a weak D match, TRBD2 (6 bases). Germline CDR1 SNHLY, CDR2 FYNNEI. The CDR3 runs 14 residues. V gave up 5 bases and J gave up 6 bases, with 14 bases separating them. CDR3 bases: TGTGCCAGCAGTCTCCCTTGGGGAGGCAATGAGCAGTTCTTC. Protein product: CASSLPWGGNEQFF.

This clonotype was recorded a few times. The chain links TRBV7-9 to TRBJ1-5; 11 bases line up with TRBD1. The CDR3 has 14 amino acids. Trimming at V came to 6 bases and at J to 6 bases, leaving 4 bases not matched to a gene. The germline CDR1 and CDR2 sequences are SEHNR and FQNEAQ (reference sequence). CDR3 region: CASSSDRGRQPQHF. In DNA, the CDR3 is TGTGCCAGCAGTTCGGACAGGGGGCGTCAGCCCCAGCATTTT.

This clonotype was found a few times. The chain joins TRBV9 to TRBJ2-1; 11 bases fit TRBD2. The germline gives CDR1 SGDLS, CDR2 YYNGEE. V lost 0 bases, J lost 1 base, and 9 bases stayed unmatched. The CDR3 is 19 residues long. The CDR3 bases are TGTGCCAGCAGCGTAGAGGGTAGCGGGGGGGCCCGGTCCTACAATGAGCAGTTCTTC. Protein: CASSVEGSGGARSYNEQFF.

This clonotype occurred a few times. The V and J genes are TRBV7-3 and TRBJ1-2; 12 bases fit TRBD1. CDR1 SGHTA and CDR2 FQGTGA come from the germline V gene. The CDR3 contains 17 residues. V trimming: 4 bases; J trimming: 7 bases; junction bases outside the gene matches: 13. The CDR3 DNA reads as TGTGCCAGCAGCTCCTCACCGGGACAGGGGGCGCTTTTTGGCTACACCTTC. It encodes CASSSSPGQGALFGYTF.

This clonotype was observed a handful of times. The CDR3, as DNA: TGTGCCAGCAGTGAATTCACTAGCAATCAGCCCCAGCATTTT. It specifies CASSEFTSNQPQHF. The chain is built from TRBV2 and TRBJ1-5, with unresolved D. Deletions cut 2 bases from V and 0 bases from J, with 5 bases between. This CDR3 region has 14 residues. The germline V gene encodes CDR1 SNHLY and CDR2 FYNNEI.

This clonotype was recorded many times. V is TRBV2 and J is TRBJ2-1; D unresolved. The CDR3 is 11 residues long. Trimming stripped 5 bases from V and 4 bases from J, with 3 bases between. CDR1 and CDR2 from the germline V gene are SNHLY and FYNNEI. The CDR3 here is CASSRYNEQFF. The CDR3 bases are TGTGCCAGCAGTCGATACAATGAGCAGTTCTTC.

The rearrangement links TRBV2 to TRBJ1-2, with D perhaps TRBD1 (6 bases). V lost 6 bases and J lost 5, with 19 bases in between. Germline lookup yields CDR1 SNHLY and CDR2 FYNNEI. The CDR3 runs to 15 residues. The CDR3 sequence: CASSPAGGLSYGYTF. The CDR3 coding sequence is TGTGCCAGCAGCCCCGCCGGGGGGCTCTCATATGGCTACACCTTC.

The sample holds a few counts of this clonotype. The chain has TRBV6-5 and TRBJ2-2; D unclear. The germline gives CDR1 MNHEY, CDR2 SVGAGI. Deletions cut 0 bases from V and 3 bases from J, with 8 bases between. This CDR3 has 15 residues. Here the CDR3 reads CASSYSDSDTGELFF. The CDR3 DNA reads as TGTGCCAGCAGTTACTCGGATTCCGACACCGGGGAGCTGTTTTTT.

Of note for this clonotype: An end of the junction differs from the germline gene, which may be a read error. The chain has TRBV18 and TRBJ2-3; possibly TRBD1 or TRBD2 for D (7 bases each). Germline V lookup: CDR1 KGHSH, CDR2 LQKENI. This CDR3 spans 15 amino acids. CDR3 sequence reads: CASSQAGQSTDTQYF. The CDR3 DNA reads TGCGCCAGCAGCCAAGCGGGACAGAGCACAGATACGCAGTATTTT.

The CDR3 region is CASSYRPGKVTEAFF. The CDR3 DNA sequence: TGTGCCAGCAGTTATCGGCCCGGGAAAGTCACTGAAGCTTTCTTT. The J gene is TRBJ1-1, the V gene TRBV12-3 or TRBV12-4; D is unresolved. Trimming took off 4 bases at V and 4 bases at J, with 16 bases between the two ends. The CDR3 extends over 15 amino acids.

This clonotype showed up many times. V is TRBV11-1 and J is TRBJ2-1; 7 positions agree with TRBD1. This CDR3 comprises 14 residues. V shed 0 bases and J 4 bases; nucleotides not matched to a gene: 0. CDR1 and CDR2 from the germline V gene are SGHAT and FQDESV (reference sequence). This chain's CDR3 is CASSLADRYNEQFF. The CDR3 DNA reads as TGTGCCAGCAGCTTAGCGGACAGGTACAATGAGCAGTTCTTC.

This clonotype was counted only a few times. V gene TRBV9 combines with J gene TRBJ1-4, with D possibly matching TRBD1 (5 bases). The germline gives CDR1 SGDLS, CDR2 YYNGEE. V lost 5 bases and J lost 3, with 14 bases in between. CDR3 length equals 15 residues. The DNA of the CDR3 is TGTGCCAGCAGTCCAGGGATGTGGGCTAATGAAAAACTGTTTTTT. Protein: CASSPGMWANEKLFF.

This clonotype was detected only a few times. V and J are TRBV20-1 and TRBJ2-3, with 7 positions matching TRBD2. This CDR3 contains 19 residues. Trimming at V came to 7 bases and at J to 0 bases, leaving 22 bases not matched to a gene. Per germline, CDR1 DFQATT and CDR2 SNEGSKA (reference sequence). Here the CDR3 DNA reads TGCAGTGGCGCGAAATTATGGGGGGGTACTAATCCAAGCACAGATACGCAGTATTTT. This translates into CSGAKLWGGTNPSTDTQYF.